Detailed here is one T cell receptor beta chain. In the source study's methods: Reference gene primer amplification gave estimated nucleated cell counts. Repertoires were generated with immunoSEQ multiplex PCR, while TCRdb's copy carries only in-frame clones and drops some. D and trimming were read from the DNA, whereas the V and J calls and clone size are those reported in that table. The sample consists of 250,000 or so clones, less than 90% of them appearing once. This specimen belongs to a study of blood T cell repertoires in COVID-19. On the study more broadly: There were acute and convalescent COVID-19 samples, and they came from the United States, Italy and Spain. T cells, B-cell-depleted T cells, or PBMCs provided the cDNA or gDNA that served as material.

V shed 4 bases and J shed 0 bases, with 8 bases lying between them. Per the germline V gene, CDR1 is SGDLS and CDR2 is YYNGEE. CDR3 length equals 14 residues. The chain employs TRBV9 and TRBJ1-5; perhaps TRBD1 as D (5 bases). This clonotype was sampled from a man aged 55 to 70 with acute or convalescent COVID-19. The source material was peripheral blood. CDR3 loop: CASSQGYSNQPQHF. DNA of the CDR3: TGTGCCAGCAGCCAGGGATATAGCAATCAGCCCCAGCATTTT. Together with reference TRBV9 and TRBJ1-5, the CDR3 gives the full variable domain: DSGVTQTPKHLITATGQRVTLRCSPRSGDLSVYWYQQSLDQGLQFLIQYYNGEERAKGNILERFSAQQFPDLHSELNLSSLELGDSALYFCASSQGYSNQPQHFGDGTRLSIL.